A selection of T cell receptor beta chains follows, all from one sample in a study of PD-L1 blockade in urothelial cancer. Generated by immunoSEQ multiplex PCR, the TCRdb table keeps only in-frame clones and is missing some. This sample has under 60,000 clones, with around 87% found just once. The specimen comprised PBMCs, sampled around atezolizumab (anti-PD-L1) treatment. These receptors all stem from a man aged 55 to 70 with urothelial cancer. The CDR3 runs from the conserved cysteine through the conserved F or W. Each record gives: CDR3 DNA, CDR3 protein, clone size, J gene, D gene, V gene. The D gene is left open where the match is weak. Rows may omit the clone size; those that give it use once, few, many or a size class.

CDR3nt: TGTGCCAGCAGTTACTTGGGGACAGGGGTCGGAAACACCATATATTTT
CDR3aa: CASSYLGTGVGNTIYF
abundance: once
j_gene: TRBJ1-3
d_gene: TRBD1
v_gene: TRBV7-2

CDR3nt: TGTGCCAGCAGCATACCCAATACAGGGAGATATGGCTACACCTTC
CDR3aa: CASSIPNTGRYGYTF
abundance: .
j_gene: TRBJ1-2
d_gene: .
v_gene: TRBV11-2

CDR3nt: TGTGCCAGCAGCCCGGACAGGGGTTCCGGGGAGCTGTTTTTT
CDR3aa: CASSPDRGSGELFF
abundance: once
j_gene: TRBJ2-2
d_gene: TRBD1
v_gene: TRBV5-8

CDR3nt: TGTGCCAGCAGCCCGAGACAGAGAATGAACACTGAAGCTTTCTTT
CDR3aa: CASSPRQRMNTEAFF
abundance: .
j_gene: TRBJ1-1
d_gene: .
v_gene: TRBV9

CDR3nt: TGTGCCAGCAGCTTAAGCCGATTCGGGAACACTGAAGCTTTCTTT
CDR3aa: CASSLSRFGNTEAFF
abundance: .
j_gene: TRBJ1-1
d_gene: .
v_gene: TRBV7-9

CDR3nt: TGTGCCAGCTCAGCCAATACAGGGACCTCTGGAAACACCATATATTTT
CDR3aa: CASSANTGTSGNTIYF
abundance: .
j_gene: TRBJ1-3
d_gene: .
v_gene: TRBV18

CDR3nt: TGTGCCAGCAGCTTAAATCCGGGTCGGGGCACAGATACGCAGTATTTT
CDR3aa: CASSLNPGRGTDTQYF
abundance: .
j_gene: TRBJ2-3
d_gene: .
v_gene: TRBV7-6

CDR3nt: TGTGCCAGCAGCTTCAGGGCGAACTATGGCTACACCTTC
CDR3aa: CASSFRANYGYTF
abundance: once
j_gene: TRBJ1-2
d_gene: .
v_gene: TRBV5-8

CDR3nt: TGCAGCGTTGGGGTCGGGGGAAACTATGGCTACACCTTC
CDR3aa: CSVGVGGNYGYTF
abundance: .
j_gene: TRBJ1-2
d_gene: .
v_gene: TRBV29-1

CDR3nt: TGTGCTAGCTGGGAGTTGAACACCGGGGAGCTGTTTTTT
CDR3aa: CASWELNTGELFF
abundance: .
j_gene: TRBJ2-2
d_gene: .
v_gene: TRBV7-7

CDR3nt: TGTGCCAGCAGTGCCGGGACAGGGAGGGACTACGAGCAGTACTTC
CDR3aa: CASSAGTGRDYEQYF
abundance: .
j_gene: TRBJ2-7
d_gene: TRBD1
v_gene: TRBV6-1

CDR3nt: TGTGCCACCAGCAGGGCGGGACAGGGAGACGAGCAGTACTTC
CDR3aa: CATSRAGQGDEQYF
abundance: .
j_gene: TRBJ2-7
d_gene: TRBD1
v_gene: TRBV15

CDR3nt: TGTGCCTGGAGTGTTTGGGCTAGCGAAGCTTTCTTT
CDR3aa: CAWSVWASEAFF
abundance: .
j_gene: TRBJ1-1
d_gene: .
v_gene: TRBV30

CDR3nt: TGTGCCAGCAGTGAAGTGGGAGAGGTTCTGAACTATGGCTACACCTTC
CDR3aa: CASSEVGEVLNYGYTF
abundance: once
j_gene: TRBJ1-2
d_gene: .
v_gene: TRBV2

CDR3nt: TGTGCCAGCTCACCGGGGAGACAGGGGAACGAGCAGTACTTC
CDR3aa: CASSPGRQGNEQYF
abundance: .
j_gene: TRBJ2-7
d_gene: TRBD1
v_gene: TRBV18

CDR3nt: TGCGCCAGCGGAACTAGCGGGGTAGACGAGCAGTACTTC
CDR3aa: CASGTSGVDEQYF
abundance: .
j_gene: TRBJ2-7
d_gene: TRBD2
v_gene: TRBV10-1

CDR3nt: TGTGCCAGCAGAGCCCCGACCCGCAGGGCCTGGGGAGAGACCCAGTACTTC
CDR3aa: CASRAPTRRAWGETQYF
abundance: .
j_gene: TRBJ2-5
d_gene: .
v_gene: TRBV11-2

CDR3nt: TGCAGCGTTGTCCCCAGTGGCAATGAGCAGTTCTTC
CDR3aa: CSVVPSGNEQFF
abundance: .
j_gene: TRBJ2-1
d_gene: .
v_gene: TRBV29-1

CDR3nt: TGTGCCAGCAGTCCTGGACAGATCAATCAGCCCCAGCATTTT
CDR3aa: CASSPGQINQPQHF
abundance: .
j_gene: TRBJ1-5
d_gene: .
v_gene: TRBV6-5

CDR3nt: TGTGCCATCAGCACTCACGGGGACACCGGGGAGCTGTTTTTT
CDR3aa: CAISTHGDTGELFF
abundance: .
j_gene: TRBJ2-2
d_gene: .
v_gene: TRBV10-3

CDR3nt: TGTGCCAGCAGCGAACAGAGGAACACTGAAGCTTTCTTT
CDR3aa: CASSEQRNTEAFF
abundance: .
j_gene: TRBJ1-1
d_gene: .
v_gene: TRBV7-3

CDR3nt: TGCAGCGTTGATCAAAACGCAGGGGGCAGGGAGACCCAGTACTTC
CDR3aa: CSVDQNAGGRETQYF
abundance: once
j_gene: TRBJ2-5
d_gene: TRBD1
v_gene: TRBV29-1

CDR3nt: TGTGCCAGCAGAGAGGGTCCCTCTGGAAACACCATATATTTT
CDR3aa: CASREGPSGNTIYF
abundance: .
j_gene: TRBJ1-3
d_gene: .
v_gene: TRBV2

CDR3nt: TGTGCCAGCAGCCAGAAAGATACGCAGTATTTT
CDR3aa: CASSQKDTQYF
abundance: .
j_gene: TRBJ2-3
d_gene: .
v_gene: TRBV6-6

CDR3nt: TGTGCCAGCTCACTACCCACGGGTGGGGCCAACGTCCTGACTTTC
CDR3aa: CASSLPTGGANVLTF
abundance: once
j_gene: TRBJ2-6
d_gene: .
v_gene: TRBV18

CDR3nt: TGTGCCAGCAGCCCCCAGACAGGAAGGGTGGGGGAAAAACTGTTTTTT
CDR3aa: CASSPQTGRVGEKLFF
abundance: .
j_gene: TRBJ1-4
d_gene: .
v_gene: TRBV7-9

CDR3nt: TGTGCCAGCAGCTTAACAGTCCCGGGGGGTTACGAGCAGTACTTC
CDR3aa: CASSLTVPGGYEQYF
abundance: .
j_gene: TRBJ2-7
d_gene: TRBD2
v_gene: TRBV7-2

CDR3nt: TGTGCCAGTAGTGACCAGGGGGCTGATGGCTACACCTTC
CDR3aa: CASSDQGADGYTF
abundance: .
j_gene: TRBJ1-2
d_gene: TRBD1
v_gene: TRBV19

CDR3nt: TGTGCCACCCTGCGGGACAGGGGAAACACCGGGGAGCTGTTTTTT
CDR3aa: CATLRDRGNTGELFF
abundance: .
j_gene: TRBJ2-2
d_gene: TRBD1
v_gene: TRBV5-8

CDR3nt: TGCGCCAGCAGCCAAGAATCGATCCAACTAGGACAGCCAAATCAGCCCCAGCATTTT
CDR3aa: CASSQESIQLGQPNQPQHF
abundance: once
j_gene: TRBJ1-5
d_gene: .
v_gene: TRBV4-1

CDR3nt: TGTGCCAGCAGCTTATGGACAGGGAGTAGCAATCAGCCCCAGCATTTT
CDR3aa: CASSLWTGSSNQPQHF
abundance: .
j_gene: TRBJ1-5
d_gene: TRBD1
v_gene: TRBV13

CDR3nt: TGTGCCAGTAGCGCCCAGTACGGGACTGAAGCTTTCTTT
CDR3aa: CASSAQYGTEAFF
abundance: .
j_gene: TRBJ1-1
d_gene: .
v_gene: TRBV19

CDR3nt: TGTGCCAGCAGTTACGGGGGGACCCAAGAGACCCAGTACTTC
CDR3aa: CASSYGGTQETQYF
abundance: .
j_gene: TRBJ2-5
d_gene: TRBD2
v_gene: TRBV5-5

CDR3nt: TGTGCCTGGAGTGGCGAAACAGGGGAAAGCCAGCCCCAGCATTTT
CDR3aa: CAWSGETGESQPQHF
abundance: .
j_gene: TRBJ1-5
d_gene: TRBD1
v_gene: TRBV30

CDR3nt: TGTGCCAGCAGTGCACGGACAGATAATTCACCCCTCCACTTT
CDR3aa: CASSARTDNSPLHF
abundance: .
j_gene: TRBJ1-6
d_gene: .
v_gene: TRBV25-1